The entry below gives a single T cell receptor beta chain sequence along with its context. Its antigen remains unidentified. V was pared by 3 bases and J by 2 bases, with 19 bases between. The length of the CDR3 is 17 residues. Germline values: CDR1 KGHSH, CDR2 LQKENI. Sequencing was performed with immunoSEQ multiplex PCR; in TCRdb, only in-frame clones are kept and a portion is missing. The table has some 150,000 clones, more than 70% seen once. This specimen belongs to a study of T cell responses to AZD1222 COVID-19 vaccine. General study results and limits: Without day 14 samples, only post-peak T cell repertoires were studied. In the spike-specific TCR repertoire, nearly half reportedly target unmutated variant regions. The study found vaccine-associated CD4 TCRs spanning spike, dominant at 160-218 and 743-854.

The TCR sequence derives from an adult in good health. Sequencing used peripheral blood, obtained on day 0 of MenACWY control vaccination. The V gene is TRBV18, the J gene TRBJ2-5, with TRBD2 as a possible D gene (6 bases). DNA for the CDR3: TGTGCCAGCTCACCTCTAGGAGGGAGGACGGGGCAAGAGACCCAGTACTTC. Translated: CASSPLGGRTGQETQYF.